These 3 T cell receptor beta chains share one sample of origin, sequenced in a study of shared clonotypes between healthy human individuals. Here immunoSEQ multiplex PCR was the method, and the copy in TCRdb shows in-frame clones only, minus some. The sample yields more than 450,000 clones, 79% seen once. The sequencing sample was made of PBMCs. The receptor set was obtained from a woman aged 35 to 49 in good health. Some clones in this sample may be carry-over from other donors' samples.

The chain joins TRBV10-2 to TRBJ1-1; 7 bases agree with TRBD1. The CDR3 loop spans 13 amino acids. Unmatched junction bases numbered 2, after V lost 6 bases and J lost 1 base. Looked up from germline, CDR1 is WSHSY and CDR2 is SAAADI. CDR3 nucleotide sequence: TGCGCCAGCAGACAGGGGACGAACACTGAAGCTTTCTTT. This gives the protein CASRQGTNTEAFF.

The chain carries TRBV6-4 and TRBJ2-3, with TRBD1 matching over 9 bases. The CDR3 totals 13 residues. CDR1 and CDR2 from the germline V gene are MRHNA and SNTAGT. The trim removed 9 bases at V and 6 bases at J, leaving 7 bases unmatched. The chain's CDR3 is CASPQGASDTQYF. The CDR3 nucleotides are TGTGCCAGTCCACAGGGGGCTTCGGATACGCAGTATTTT.

This chain joins TRBV9 and TRBJ1-2, with D uncertain. The germline V gene has CDR1 SGDLS and CDR2 YYNGEE. This CDR3 spans 15 amino acids. V was shortened by 3 bases and J by 4 bases, with 16 bases between the two germline ends. CDR3 DNA: TGTGCCAGCAGCGATGAAGGAAGGGTGGCCTATGGCTACACCTTC. Protein: CASSDEGRVAYGYTF.